This T cell receptor (beta chain) stems from a study of T cells in Graves' hyperthyroidism and ophthalmopathy. Study-level findings and limits: Ophthalmopathy got predicted by the model a median roughly 6.4 months before its onset.

This CDR3 is 15 amino acids long. Germline V gives CDR1 SGHTA, CDR2 FQGTGA. Trimming removed 5 bases at V and 4 bases at J, with 14 bases between. This clonotype was seen once. The antigen is unknown. TCR beta CDR3 sequences were amplified from RNA transcripts. Using the HTBI primer set, a first-round RT-PCR was run on the TCR CDR3. TCRdb reprocessed the multiplex PCR reads via MiXCR and lists one record per CDR3 protein. This sample has some 600,000 distinct CDR3 sequences, with around 13% found just once. The specimen was blood. This sequence joins TRBV7-3 and TRBJ2-2, with a weak D call TRBD1 (6 bases). The TCR comes from a woman aged 25 to 39 with Graves' hyperthyroidism that later progressed to Graves' ophthalmopathy. The CDR3 here is CASSGQWPFTGELFF. CDR3 DNA sequence: TGTGCCAGCAGCGGACAGTGGCCTTTCACCGGGGAGCTGTTTTTT. The full variable domain, rest sourced from reference TRBV7-3 and TRBJ2-2, is GAGVSQTPSNKVTEKGKYVELRCDPISGHTALYWYRQSLGQGPEFLIYFQGTGAADDSGLPNDRFFAVRPEGSVSTLKIQRTERGDSAVYLCASSGQWPFTGELFFGEGSRLTVL.